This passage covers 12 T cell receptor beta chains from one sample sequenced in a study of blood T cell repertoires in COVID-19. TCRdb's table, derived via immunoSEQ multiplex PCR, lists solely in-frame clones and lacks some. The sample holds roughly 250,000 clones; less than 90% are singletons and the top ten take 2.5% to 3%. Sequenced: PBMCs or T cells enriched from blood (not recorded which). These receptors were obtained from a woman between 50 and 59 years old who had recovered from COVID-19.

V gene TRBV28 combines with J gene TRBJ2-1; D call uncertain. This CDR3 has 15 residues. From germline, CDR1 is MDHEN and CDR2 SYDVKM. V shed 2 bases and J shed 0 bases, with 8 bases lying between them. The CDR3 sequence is CASSLVTVSYNEQFF. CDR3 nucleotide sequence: TGTGCCAGCAGTTTAGTCACGGTCTCCTACAATGAGCAGTTCTTC.

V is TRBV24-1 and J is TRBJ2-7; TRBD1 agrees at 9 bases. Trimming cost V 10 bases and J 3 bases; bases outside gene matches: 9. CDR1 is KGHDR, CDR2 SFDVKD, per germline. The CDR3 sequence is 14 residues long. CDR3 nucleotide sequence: TGTGCCACATCGGCCGGACAGGGGTACTACGAGCAGTACTTC. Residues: CATSAGQGYYEQYF.

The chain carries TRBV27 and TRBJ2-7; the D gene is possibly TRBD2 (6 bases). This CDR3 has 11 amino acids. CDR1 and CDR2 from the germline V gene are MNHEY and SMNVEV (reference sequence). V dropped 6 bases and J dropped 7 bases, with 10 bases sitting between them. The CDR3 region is CASRTAGEQYF. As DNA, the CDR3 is TGTGCCAGCAGAACTGCGGGGGAGCAGTACTTC.

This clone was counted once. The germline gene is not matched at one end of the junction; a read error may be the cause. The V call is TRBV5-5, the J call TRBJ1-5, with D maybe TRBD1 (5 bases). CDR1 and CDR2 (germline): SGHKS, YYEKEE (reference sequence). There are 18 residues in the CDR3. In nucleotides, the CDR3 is TGTGCCAGCAGTTTGGGCAGCTTCAGGGCTGGTGGCAATCAGCCCCAGCATTTT. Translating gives CASSLGSFRAGGNQPQHF.

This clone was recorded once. This CDR3 reads CASSFLYQETQYF. The CDR3 DNA reads TGTGCCAGCAGTTTTCTGTACCAAGAGACCCAGTACTTC. The rearrangement uses TRBV28 and TRBJ2-5; D is unresolved. The CDR3 extends over 13 amino acids. With 3 bases removed from V and 0 bases from J, the gap between germline ends came to 5 bases. The V gene's germline CDR1 is MDHEN and CDR2 SYDVKM. Looking up the rest from reference TRBV28 and TRBJ2-5 gives the full variable domain: DVKVTQSSRYLVKRTGEKVFLECVQDMDHENMFWYRQDPGLGLRLIYFSYDVKMKEKGDIPEGYSVSREKKERFSLILESASTNQTSMYLCASSFLYQETQYFGPGTRLLVL.

This CDR3 is CSAYRGNEQFF. Here the CDR3 DNA reads TGCAGTGCCTACAGGGGGAATGAGCAGTTCTTC. This chain links TRBV20-1 with TRBJ2-1, with TRBD1 matching 8 bases. CDR3 length: 11 residues. V shed 6 bases, J shed 7 bases, and the junction held 2 bases outside the gene matches. Germline loops: CDR1 DFQATT, CDR2 SNEGSKA (reference sequence).

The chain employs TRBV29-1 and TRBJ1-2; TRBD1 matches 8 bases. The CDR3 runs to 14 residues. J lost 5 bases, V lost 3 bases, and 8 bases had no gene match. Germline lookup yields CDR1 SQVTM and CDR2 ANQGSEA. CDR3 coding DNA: TGCAGCGTTGACGGGACAGGAGCATCATATGGCTACACCTTC. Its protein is CSVDGTGASYGYTF.

The CDR3 region is CASSQEGLSPQHF. The CDR3, as DNA: TGCGCCAGCAGCCAAGAGGGGCTATCGCCCCAGCATTTT. The chain combines TRBV4-3 with TRBJ1-5; D perhaps matches TRBD1 (5 bases). There are 13 residues in the CDR3. V was shortened by 0 bases and J by 9 bases, with 9 bases between the two germline ends. Germline CDR1 reads LGHNA; CDR2 reads YSLEER.

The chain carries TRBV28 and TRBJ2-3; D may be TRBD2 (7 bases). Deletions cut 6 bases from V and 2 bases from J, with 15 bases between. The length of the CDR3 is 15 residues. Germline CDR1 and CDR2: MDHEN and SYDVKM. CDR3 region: CASSKGGADTDTQYF. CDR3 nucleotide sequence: TGTGCCAGCAGCAAAGGGGGGGCTGACACAGATACGCAGTATTTT.

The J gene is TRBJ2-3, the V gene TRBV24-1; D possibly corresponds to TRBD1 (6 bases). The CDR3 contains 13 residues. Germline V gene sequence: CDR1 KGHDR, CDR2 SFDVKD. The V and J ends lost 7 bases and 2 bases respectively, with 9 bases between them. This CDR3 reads CATSRTVTDTQYF. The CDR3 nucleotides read TGTGCCACCAGCAGGACAGTCACAGATACGCAGTATTTT.

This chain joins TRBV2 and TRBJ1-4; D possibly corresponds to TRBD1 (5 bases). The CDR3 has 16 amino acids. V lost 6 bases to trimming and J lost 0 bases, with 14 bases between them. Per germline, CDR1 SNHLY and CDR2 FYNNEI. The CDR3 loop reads CASRSGASTTNEKLFF. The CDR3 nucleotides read TGTGCCAGCAGATCTGGGGCGTCTACAACTAATGAAAAACTGTTTTTT.

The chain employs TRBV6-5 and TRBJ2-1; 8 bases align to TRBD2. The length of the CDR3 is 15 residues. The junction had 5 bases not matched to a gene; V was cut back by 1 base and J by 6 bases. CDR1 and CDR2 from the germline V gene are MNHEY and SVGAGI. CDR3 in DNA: TGTGCCAGCAGTTACTTCGCCGGGACTAGCAATGAGCAGTTCTTC. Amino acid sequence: CASSYFAGTSNEQFF.